The clone carrying this TCR beta chain was recorded many times. Antigen: not known. This entry is derived from a study of response to subunit inactivated influenza vaccine. Broader study findings: There was a suggestion from the authors that each seasonal influenza vaccination recruits few new T cells.

TCRdb recomputed calls from the RT-PCR reads with MiXCR, one row per CDR3 protein. The data contain 150,000 to 200,000 distinct CDR3 sequences, around 12% of them singletons. The CDR3 is made up of 11 amino acids. Per germline, CDR1 MNHEY and CDR2 SVGAGI. The V and J ends lost 7 bases and 1 base respectively, with 4 bases between them. The same specimen was also included in a second study, on T cells expressing NK-cell markers. In that study: As the method of synthesis, 5'RACE template switching with UMIs yielded TCR beta cDNA. Seven of the eight sequenced donors were HCMV-seropositive; one was seronegative. CD8+ T cells in 5 or 6 donors included dominant NKG2C+ clonotypes at roughly 1.0-8%. In several donors, dominant clonotypes made up about 25-60.1% of CD3+CD56-NKG2C+ cells.

The sequence was collected from a man between 45 and 60 years old who received an inactivated influenza vaccine. The sample in question was CD8+ T cells sorted from PBMCs, obtained 11 to 12 days after vaccination. This sequence joins TRBV6-5 and TRBJ1-1, with D uncertain. The DNA of the CDR3 is TGTGCCAGCATTAGGAACACTGAAGCTTTCTTT. Its translation: CASIRNTEAFF.